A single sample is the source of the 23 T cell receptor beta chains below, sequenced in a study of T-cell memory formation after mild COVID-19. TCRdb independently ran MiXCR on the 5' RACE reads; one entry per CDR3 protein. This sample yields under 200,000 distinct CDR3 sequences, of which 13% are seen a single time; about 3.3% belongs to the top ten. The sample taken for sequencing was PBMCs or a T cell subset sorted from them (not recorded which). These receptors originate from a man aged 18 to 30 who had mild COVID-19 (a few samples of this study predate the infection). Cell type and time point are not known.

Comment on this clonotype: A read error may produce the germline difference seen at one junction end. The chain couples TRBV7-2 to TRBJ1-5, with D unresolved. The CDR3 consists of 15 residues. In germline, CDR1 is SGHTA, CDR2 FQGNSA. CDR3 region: CAISPATGRNQPQHF. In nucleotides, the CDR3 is TGTGCCATCAGCCCCGCCACTGGAAGGAATCAGCCCCAGCATTTT.

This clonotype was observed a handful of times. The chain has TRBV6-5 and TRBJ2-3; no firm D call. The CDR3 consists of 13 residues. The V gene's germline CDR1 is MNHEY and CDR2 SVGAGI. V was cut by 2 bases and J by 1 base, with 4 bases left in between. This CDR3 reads CASSYRRTDTQYF. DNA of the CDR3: TGTGCCAGCAGTTACCGTCGCACAGATACGCAGTATTTT.

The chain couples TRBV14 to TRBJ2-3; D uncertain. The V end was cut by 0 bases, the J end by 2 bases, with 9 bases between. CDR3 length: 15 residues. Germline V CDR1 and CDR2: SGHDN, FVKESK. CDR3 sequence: CASSQEWQSTDTQYF. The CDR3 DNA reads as TGTGCCAGCAGCCAAGAGTGGCAGTCCACAGATACGCAGTATTTT.

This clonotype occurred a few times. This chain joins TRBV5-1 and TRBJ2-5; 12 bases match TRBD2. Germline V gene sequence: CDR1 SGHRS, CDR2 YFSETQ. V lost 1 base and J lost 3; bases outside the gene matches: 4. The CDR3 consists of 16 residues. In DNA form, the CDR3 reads TGCGCCAGCAGCTTGTTACCTAGCGGGGGGGAAGAGACCCAGTACTTC. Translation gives CASSLLPSGGEETQYF.

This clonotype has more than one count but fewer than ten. The CDR3 sequence is CASNYGSSYNEQFF. The CDR3 DNA follows: TGTGCCAGCAATTACGGTAGCTCCTACAATGAGCAGTTCTTC. The chain combines TRBV2 with TRBJ2-1; D is unclear. There are 14 residues in the CDR3. Germline V gene sequence: CDR1 SNHLY, CDR2 FYNNEI. Trimming stripped 7 bases from V and 0 bases from J, with 10 bases between. The full variable domain, with the rest looked up from reference TRBV2 and TRBJ2-1, is EPEVTQTPSHQVTQMGQEVILRCVPISNHLYFYWYRQILGQKVEFLVSFYNNEISEKSEIFDDQFSVERPDGSNFTLKIRSTKLEDSAMYFCASNYGSSYNEQFFGPGTRLTVL.

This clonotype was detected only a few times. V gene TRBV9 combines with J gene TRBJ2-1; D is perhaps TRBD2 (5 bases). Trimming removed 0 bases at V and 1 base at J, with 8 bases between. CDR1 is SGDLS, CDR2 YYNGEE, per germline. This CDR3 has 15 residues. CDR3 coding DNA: TGTGCCAGCAGCGTAGGGACTCGTTCCTACAATGAGCAGTTCTTC. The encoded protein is CASSVGTRSYNEQFF.

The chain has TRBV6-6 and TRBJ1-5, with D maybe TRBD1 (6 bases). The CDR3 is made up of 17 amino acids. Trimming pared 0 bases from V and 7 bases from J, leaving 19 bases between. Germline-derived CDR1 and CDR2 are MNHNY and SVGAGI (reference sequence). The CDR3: CASSYSRVGDIQQPQHF. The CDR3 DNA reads TGTGCCAGCAGTTACTCGAGGGTTGGGGACATCCAGCAGCCCCAGCATTTT.

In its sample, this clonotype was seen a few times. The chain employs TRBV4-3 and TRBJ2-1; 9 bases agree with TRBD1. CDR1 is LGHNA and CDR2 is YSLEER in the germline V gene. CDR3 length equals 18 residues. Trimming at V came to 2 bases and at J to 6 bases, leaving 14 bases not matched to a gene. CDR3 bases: TGCGCCAGCAGCCAAATGCTTATCCGGGACAGGGTCCCCAATGAGCAGTTCTTC. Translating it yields CASSQMLIRDRVPNEQFF.

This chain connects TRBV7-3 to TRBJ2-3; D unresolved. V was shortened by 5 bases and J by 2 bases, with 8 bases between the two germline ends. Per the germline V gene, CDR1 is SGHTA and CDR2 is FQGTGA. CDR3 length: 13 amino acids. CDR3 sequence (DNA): TGTGCCAGCAGCCTTGAAGTCACAGATACGCAGTATTTT. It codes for CASSLEVTDTQYF.

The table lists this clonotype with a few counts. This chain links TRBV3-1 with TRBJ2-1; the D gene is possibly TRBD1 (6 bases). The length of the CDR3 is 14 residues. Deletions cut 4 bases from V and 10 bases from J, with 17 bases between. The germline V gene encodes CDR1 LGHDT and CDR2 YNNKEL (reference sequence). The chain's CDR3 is CASSRGLSESEQFF. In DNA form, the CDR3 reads TGTGCCAGCAGCCGGGGGCTATCGGAGTCAGAGCAGTTCTTC.

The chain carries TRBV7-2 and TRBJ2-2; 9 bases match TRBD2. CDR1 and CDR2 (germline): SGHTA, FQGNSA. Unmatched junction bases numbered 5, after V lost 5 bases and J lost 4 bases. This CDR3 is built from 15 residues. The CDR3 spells CASSPSGGPTGELFF. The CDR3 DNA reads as TGTGCCAGCAGCCCGAGCGGGGGGCCCACCGGGGAGCTGTTTTTT.

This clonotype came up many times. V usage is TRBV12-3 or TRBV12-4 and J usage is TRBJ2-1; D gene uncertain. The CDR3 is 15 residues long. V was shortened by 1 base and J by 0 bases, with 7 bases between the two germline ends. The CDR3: CASSLGRSSYNEQFF. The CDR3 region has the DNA TGTGCCAGCAGTTTAGGTCGAAGCTCCTACAATGAGCAGTTCTTC.

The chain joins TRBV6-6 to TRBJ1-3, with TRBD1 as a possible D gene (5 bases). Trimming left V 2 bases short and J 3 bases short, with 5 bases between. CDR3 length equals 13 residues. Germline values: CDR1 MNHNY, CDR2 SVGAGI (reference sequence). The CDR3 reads CASSYTGGNTIYF. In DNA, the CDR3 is TGTGCCAGCAGTTACACAGGTGGAAACACCATATATTTT.

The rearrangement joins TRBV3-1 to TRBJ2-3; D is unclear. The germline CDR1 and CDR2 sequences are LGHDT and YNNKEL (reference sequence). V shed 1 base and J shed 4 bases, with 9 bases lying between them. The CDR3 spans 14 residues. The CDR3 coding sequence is TGTGCCAGCAGCCAAGGATGGACCCCAGATACGCAGTATTTT. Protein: CASSQGWTPDTQYF.

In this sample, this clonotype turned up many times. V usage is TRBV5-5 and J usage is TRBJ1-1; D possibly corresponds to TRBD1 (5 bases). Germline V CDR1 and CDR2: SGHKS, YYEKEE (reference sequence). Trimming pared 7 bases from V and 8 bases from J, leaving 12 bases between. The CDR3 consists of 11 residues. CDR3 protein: CASGRGGEAFF. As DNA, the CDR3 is TGTGCCAGCGGAAGGGGTGGGGAAGCTTTCTTT.

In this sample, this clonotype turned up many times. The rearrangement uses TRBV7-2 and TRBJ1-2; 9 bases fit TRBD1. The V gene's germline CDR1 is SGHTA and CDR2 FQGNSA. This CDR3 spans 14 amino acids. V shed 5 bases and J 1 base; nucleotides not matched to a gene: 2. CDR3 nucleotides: TGTGCCAGCAGCCCGGACAGGGGTAACTATGGCTACACCTTC. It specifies CASSPDRGNYGYTF.

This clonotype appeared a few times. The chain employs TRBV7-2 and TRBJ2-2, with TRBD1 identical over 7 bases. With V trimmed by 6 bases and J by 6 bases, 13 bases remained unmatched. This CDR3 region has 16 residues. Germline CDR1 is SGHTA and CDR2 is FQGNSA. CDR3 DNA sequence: TGTGCCAGCAGGACAAGGGGGACAGTAATGTCCGGGGAGCTGTTTTTT. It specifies CASRTRGTVMSGELFF.

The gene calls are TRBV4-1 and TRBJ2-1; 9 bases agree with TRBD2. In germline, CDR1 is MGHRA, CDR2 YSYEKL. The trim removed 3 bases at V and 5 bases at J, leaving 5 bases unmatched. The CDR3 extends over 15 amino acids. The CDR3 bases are TGCGCCAGCAGCCAGTTTAGCGGGGGCCACAATGAGCAGTTCTTC. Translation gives CASSQFSGGHNEQFF.

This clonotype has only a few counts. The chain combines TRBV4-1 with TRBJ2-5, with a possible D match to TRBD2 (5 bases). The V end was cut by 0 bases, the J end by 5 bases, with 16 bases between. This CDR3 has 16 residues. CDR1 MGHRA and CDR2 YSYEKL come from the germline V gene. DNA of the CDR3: TGCGCCAGCAGCCAAGATGCGGAGACAAGGAGGGAGACCCAGTACTTC. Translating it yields CASSQDAETRRETQYF.

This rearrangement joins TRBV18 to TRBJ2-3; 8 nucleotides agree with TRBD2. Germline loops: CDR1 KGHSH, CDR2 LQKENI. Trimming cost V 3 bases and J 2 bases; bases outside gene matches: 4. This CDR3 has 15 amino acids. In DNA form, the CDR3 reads TGTGCCAGCTCACCGCCGGGACTAGTCACAGATACGCAGTATTTT. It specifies CASSPPGLVTDTQYF.

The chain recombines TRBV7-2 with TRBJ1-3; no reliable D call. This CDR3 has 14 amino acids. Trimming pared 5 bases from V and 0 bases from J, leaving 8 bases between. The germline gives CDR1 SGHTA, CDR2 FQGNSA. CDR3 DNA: TGTGCCAGCAGCACGGGGTCCTCTGGAAACACCATATATTTT. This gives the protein CASSTGSSGNTIYF.

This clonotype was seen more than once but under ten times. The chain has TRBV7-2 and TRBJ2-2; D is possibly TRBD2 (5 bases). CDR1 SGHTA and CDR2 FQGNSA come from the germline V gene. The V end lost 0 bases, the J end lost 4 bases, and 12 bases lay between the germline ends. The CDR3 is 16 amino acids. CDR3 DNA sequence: TGTGCCAGCAGCTTAGCCCCCCCGGGGTCCACCGGGGAGCTGTTTTTT. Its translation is CASSLAPPGSTGELFF.

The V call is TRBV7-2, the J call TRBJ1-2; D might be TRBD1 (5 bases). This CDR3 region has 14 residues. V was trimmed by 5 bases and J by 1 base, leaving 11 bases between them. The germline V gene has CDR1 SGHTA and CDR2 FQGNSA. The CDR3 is CASSPSGVNYGYTF. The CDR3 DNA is TGTGCCAGCAGCCCCTCGGGGGTTAACTATGGCTACACCTTC.